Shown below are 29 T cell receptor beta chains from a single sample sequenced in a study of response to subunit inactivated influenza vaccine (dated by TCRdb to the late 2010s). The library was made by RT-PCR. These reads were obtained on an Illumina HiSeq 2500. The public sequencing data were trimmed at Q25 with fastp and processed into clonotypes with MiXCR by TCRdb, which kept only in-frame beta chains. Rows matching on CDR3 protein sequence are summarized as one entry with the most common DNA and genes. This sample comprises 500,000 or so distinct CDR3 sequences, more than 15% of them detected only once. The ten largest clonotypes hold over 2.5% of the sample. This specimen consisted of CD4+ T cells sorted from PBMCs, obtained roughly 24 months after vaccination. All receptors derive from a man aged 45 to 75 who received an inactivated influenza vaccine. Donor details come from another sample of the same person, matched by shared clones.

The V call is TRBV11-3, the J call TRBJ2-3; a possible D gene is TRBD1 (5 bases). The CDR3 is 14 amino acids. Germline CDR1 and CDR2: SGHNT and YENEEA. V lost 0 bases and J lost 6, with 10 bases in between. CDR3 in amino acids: CASSLDRTFDTQYF. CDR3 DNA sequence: TGTGCCAGCAGCTTAGATCGGACATTTGATACGCAGTATTTT.

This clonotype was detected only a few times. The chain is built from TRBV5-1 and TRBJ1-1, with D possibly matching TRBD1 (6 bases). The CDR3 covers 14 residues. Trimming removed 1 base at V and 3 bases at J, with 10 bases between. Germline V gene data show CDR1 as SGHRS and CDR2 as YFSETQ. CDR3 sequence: CASSLTGRDTEAFF. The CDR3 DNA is TGCGCCAGCAGCTTGACAGGGCGTGACACTGAAGCTTTCTTT.

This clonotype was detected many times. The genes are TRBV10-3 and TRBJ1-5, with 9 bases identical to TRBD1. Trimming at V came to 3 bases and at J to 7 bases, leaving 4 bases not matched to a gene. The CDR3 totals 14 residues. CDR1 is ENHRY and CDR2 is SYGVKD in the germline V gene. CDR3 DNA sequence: TGTGCCATCAGTGAACAGGGGGCGAGGCAGCCCCAGCATTTT. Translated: CAISEQGARQPQHF.

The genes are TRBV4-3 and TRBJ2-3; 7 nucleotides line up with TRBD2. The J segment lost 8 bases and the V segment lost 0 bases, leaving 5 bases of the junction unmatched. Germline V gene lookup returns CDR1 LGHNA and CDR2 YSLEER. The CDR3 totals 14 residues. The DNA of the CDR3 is TGCGCCAGCAGCCAAGATGCGGGGGATGGTACGCAGTATTTT. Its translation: CASSQDAGDGTQYF.

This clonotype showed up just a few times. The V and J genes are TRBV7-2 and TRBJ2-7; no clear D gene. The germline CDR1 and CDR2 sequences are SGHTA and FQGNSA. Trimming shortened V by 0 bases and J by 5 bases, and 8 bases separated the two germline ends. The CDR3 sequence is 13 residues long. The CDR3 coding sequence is TGTGCCAGCAGCTTAGCACTATACCACGAGCAGTACTTC. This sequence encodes CASSLALYHEQYF. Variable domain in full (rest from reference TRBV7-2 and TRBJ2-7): GAGVSQSPSNKVTEKGKDVELRCDPISGHTALYWYRQSLGQGLEFLIYFQGNSAPDKSGLPSDRFSAERTGGSVSTLTIQRTQQEDSAVYLCASSLALYHEQYFGPGTRLTVT.

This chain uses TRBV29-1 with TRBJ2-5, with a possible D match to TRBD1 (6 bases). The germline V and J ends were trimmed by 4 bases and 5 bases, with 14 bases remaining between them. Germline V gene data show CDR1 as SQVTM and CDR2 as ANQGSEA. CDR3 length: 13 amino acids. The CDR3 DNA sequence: TGCAGCGTTGGAGTGGGGGCTGGGGAGACCCAGTACTTC. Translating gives CSVGVGAGETQYF. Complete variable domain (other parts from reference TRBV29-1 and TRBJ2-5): SAVISQKPSRDICQRGTSLTIQCQVDSQVTMMFWYRQQPGQSLTLIATANQGSEATYESGFVIDKFPISRPNLTFSTLTVSNMSPEDSSIYLCSVGVGAGETQYFGPGTRLLVL.

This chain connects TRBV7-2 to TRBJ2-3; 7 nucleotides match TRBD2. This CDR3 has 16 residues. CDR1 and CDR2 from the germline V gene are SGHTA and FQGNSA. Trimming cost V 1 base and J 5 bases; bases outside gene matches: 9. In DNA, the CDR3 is TGTGCCAGCAGCTTAGTGAGCGGGGCGGGAGAAGATACGCAGTATTTT. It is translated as CASSLVSGAGEDTQYF.

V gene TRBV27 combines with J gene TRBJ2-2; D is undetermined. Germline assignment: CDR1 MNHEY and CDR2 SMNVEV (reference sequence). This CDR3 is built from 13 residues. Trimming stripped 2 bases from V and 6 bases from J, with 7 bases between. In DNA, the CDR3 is TGTGCCAGCAGTTTAATTCCACCCGGGGAGCTGTTTTTT. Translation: CASSLIPPGELFF.

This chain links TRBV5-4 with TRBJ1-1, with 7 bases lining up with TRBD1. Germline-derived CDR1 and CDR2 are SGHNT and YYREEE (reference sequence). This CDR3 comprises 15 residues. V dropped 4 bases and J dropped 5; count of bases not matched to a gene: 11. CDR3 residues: CASSPGGRGGTEAFF. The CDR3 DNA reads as TGTGCCAGCAGCCCGGGAGGCAGGGGGGGAACTGAAGCTTTCTTT. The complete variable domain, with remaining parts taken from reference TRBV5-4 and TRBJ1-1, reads ETGVTQSPTHLIKTRGQQVTLRCSSQSGHNTVSWYQQALGQGPQFIFQYYREEENGRGNFPPRFSGLQFPNYSSELNVNALELDDSALYLCASSPGGRGGTEAFFGQGTRLTVV.

The CDR3 protein is CSARERTSGRYVEQFF. The CDR3, as DNA: TGCAGTGCTAGAGAGAGGACTAGCGGGAGGTACGTTGAGCAGTTCTTC. The V call is TRBV20-1, the J call TRBJ2-1; TRBD2 agrees at 14 bases. The CDR3 loop spans 16 amino acids. Germline assignment: CDR1 DFQATT and CDR2 SNEGSKA (reference sequence). Germline trimming cut 0 bases from V and 9 bases from J; bases unmatched to any gene: 7.

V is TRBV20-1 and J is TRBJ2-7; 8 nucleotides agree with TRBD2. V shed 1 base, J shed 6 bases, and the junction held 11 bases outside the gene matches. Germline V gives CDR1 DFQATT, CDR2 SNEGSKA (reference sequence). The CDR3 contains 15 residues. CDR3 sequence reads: CSARGWTSRISEQYF. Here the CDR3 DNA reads TGCAGTGCTAGAGGATGGACTAGCCGGATCTCCGAGCAGTACTTC.

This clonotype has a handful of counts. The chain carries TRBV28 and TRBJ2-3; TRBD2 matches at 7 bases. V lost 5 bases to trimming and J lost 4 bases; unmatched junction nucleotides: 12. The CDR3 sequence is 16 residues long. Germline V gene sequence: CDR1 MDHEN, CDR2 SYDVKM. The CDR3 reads CASSKPSGRFADTQYF. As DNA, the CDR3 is TGTGCCAGCAGTAAACCTAGCGGACGGTTCGCAGATACGCAGTATTTT.

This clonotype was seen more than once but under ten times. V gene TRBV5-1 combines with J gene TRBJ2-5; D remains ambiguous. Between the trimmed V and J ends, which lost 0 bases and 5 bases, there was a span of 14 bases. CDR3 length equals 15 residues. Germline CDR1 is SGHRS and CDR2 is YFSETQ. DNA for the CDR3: TGCGCCAGCAGCTTGGTAATAGCCCCAAGCGAGACCCAGTACTTC. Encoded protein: CASSLVIAPSETQYF. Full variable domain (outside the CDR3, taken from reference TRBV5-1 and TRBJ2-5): KAGVTQTPRYLIKTRGQQVTLSCSPISGHRSVSWYQQTPGQGLQFLFEYFSETQRNKGNFPGRFSGRQFSNSRSEMNVSTLELGDSALYLCASSLVIAPSETQYFGPGTRLLVL.

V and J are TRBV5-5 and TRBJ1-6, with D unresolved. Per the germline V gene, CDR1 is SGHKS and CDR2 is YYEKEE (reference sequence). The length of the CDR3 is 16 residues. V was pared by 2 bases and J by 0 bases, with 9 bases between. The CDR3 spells CASSLGSSSYNSPLHF. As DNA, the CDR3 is TGTGCCAGCAGCTTAGGGTCAAGCTCCTATAATTCACCCCTCCACTTT.

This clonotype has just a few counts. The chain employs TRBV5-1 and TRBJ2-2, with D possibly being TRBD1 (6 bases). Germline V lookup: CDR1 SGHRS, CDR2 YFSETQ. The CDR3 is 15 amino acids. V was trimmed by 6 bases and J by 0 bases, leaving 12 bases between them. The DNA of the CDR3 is TGCGCCAGCAAGAGGCAGGGGTCGAACACCGGGGAGCTGTTTTTT. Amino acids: CASKRQGSNTGELFF.

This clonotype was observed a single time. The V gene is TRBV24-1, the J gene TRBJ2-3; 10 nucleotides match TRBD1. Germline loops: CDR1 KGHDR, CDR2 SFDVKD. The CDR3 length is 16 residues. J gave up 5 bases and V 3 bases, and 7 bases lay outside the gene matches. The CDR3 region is CATSDNMGQGIDTQYF. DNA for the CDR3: TGTGCCACCAGTGATAATATGGGACAGGGGATAGATACGCAGTATTTT.

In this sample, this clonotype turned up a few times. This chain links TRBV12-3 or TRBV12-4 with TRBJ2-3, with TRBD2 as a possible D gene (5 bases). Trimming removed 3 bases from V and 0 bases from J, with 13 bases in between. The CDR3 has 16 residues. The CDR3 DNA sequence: TGTGCCAGCAGTTTTTCTAGCAGCTCTAGCACAGATACGCAGTATTTT. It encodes CASSFSSSSSTDTQYF.

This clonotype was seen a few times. CDR3 amino acids: CSVDTPGRSTDTQYF. CDR3 DNA: TGCAGCGTTGACACTCCGGGACGGAGCACAGATACGCAGTATTTT. This sequence joins TRBV29-1 and TRBJ2-3, with D possibly called TRBD1 or TRBD2 (5 bases each). In germline, CDR1 is SQVTM, CDR2 ANQGSEA. V lost 3 bases and J 0 bases, leaving 13 bases between the germline ends. The CDR3 is made up of 15 amino acids.

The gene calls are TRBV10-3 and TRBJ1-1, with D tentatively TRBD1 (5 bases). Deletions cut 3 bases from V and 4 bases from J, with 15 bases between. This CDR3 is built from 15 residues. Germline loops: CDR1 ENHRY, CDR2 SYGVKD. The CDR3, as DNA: TGTGCCATCAGTGACCCGGGACGATCGGGCACTGAAGCTTTCTTT. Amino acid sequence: CAISDPGRSGTEAFF.

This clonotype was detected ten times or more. Here the CDR3 reads CAISEVGTLSKGNEQFF. The CDR3 DNA follows: TGTGCCATCAGTGAAGTTGGGACCCTTTCAAAGGGGAATGAGCAGTTCTTC. J is TRBJ2-1 and V is TRBV10-3; D possibly uses TRBD1 or TRBD2 (5 bases each). This CDR3 has 17 residues. Trimming stripped 3 bases from V and 7 bases from J, with 22 bases between. Germline V CDR1 and CDR2: ENHRY, SYGVKD.

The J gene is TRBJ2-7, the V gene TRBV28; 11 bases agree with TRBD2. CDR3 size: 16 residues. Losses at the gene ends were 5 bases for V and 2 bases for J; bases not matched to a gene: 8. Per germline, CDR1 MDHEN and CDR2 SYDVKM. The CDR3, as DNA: TGTGCCAGCAGTCCAGCTAGCGGGGGGCTAACCTACGAGCAGTACTTC. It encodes CASSPASGGLTYEQYF.

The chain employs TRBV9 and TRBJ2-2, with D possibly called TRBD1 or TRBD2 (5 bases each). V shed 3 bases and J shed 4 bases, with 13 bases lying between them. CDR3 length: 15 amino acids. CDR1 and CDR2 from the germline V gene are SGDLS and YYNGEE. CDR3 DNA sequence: TGTGCCAGCAGCGCCCCCGGGACCATCACCGGGGAGCTGTTTTTT. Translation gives CASSAPGTITGELFF.

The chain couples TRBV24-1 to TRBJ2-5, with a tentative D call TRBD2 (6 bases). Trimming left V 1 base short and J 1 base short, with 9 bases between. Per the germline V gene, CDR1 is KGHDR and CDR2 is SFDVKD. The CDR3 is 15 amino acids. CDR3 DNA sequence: TGTGCCACCAGTGATTTTCGGGAGCCCCAAGAGACCCAGTACTTC. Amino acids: CATSDFREPQETQYF.

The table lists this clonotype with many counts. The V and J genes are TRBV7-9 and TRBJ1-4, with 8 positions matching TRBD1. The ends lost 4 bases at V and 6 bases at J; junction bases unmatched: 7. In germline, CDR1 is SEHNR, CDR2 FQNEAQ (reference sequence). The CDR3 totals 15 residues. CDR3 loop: CASSWGQVKDEKLFF. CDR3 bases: TGTGCCAGCAGCTGGGGACAGGTTAAGGATGAAAAACTGTTTTTT.

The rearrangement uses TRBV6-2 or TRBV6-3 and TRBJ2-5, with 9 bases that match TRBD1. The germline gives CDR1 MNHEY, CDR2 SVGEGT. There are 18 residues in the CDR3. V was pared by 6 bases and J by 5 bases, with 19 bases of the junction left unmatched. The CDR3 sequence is CASSPHSPGTGSTETQYF. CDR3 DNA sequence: TGTGCCAGCAGCCCACACAGTCCCGGGACAGGGTCGACGGAGACCCAGTACTTC.

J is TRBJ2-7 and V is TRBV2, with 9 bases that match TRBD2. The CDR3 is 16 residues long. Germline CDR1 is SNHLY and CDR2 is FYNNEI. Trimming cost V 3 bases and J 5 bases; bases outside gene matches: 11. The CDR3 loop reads CASSDVGLANSHEQYF. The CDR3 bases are TGTGCCAGCAGTGACGTGGGACTAGCCAATTCCCACGAGCAGTACTTC.

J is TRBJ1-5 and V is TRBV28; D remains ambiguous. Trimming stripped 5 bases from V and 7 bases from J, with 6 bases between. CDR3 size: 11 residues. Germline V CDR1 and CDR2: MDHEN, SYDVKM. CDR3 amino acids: CASSRFQPQHF. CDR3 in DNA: TGTGCCAGCAGTCGATTCCAGCCCCAGCATTTT.

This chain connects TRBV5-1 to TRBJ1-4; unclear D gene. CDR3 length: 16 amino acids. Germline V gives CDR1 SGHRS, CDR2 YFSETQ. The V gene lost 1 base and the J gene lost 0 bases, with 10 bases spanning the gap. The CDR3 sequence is CASSLSTDPTNEKLFF. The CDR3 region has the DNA TGCGCCAGCAGCTTGTCGACCGACCCAACTAATGAAAAACTGTTTTTT.

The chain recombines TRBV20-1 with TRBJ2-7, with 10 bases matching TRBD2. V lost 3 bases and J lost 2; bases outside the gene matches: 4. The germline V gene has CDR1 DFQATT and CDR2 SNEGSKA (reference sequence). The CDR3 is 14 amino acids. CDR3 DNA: TGCAGTGCTAGCAGTCTAGCGGGGGCCTACGAGCAGTACTTC. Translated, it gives CSASSLAGAYEQYF.